Below, 20 T cell receptor beta chains from the same sample are listed, as sequenced in a study of graft-versus-host responses after intestinal transplantation (dated by TCRdb to the early 2020s). Dithiothreitol, EDTA incubations and collagenase D digestion were used to isolate intraepithelial and lamina propria lymphocytes from graft specimens. Libraries were constructed by the immunoSEQ multiplex PCR assay. TCRdb mirrors the immuneACCESS table, restricted to in-frame sequences. Some clones are absent from its copies; in checked studies, under half trace to an unresolved V gene, and the reason for the others is unknown. The sample yields 15,000 or so clones; over 75% were counted once. Of the sample, just under 4% is held by the ten largest clones. Specimen: ileum tissue, collected about four weeks after intestinal transplant. The receptor set was obtained from a human patient who received an intestinal transplant, so some T cells may come from the graft donor.

The genes are TRBV6-4 and TRBJ1-1, with D perhaps matching TRBD1 (6 bases). Germline V lookup: CDR1 MRHNA, CDR2 SNTAGT. Trimming removed 3 bases at V and 1 base at J, with 6 bases between. There are 13 residues in the CDR3. The CDR3 sequence is CASSEGGNTEAFF. The CDR3 region has the DNA TGTGCCAGCAGTGAAGGGGGGAACACTGAAGCTTTCTTT.

The V and J genes are TRBV6-6 and TRBJ1-4; 7 bases map to TRBD1. The germline CDR1 and CDR2 sequences are MNHNY and SVGAGI (reference sequence). Unmatched junction bases numbered 15, after V lost 8 bases and J lost 6 bases. This CDR3 is built from 16 residues. The DNA for the CDR3 is TGTGCCAGCTCCGACTCCGGGACAGATATCGATGAAAAACTGTTTTTT. It is translated as CASSDSGTDIDEKLFF.

This chain joins TRBV9 and TRBJ2-1; D perhaps matches TRBD2 (6 bases). CDR1 is SGDLS, CDR2 YYNGEE, per germline. Deletions cut 5 bases from V and 5 bases from J, with 26 bases between. The CDR3 has 18 residues. This CDR3 reads CASRPGTRPERGNNEQFF. The CDR3 DNA reads as TGTGCCAGCAGACCAGGGACCCGACCCGAACGGGGGAACAATGAGCAGTTCTTC.

The CDR3 nucleotides are TGTGCCAGCAGCACCACCGGCACTGAAGCTTTCTTT. Residues: CASSTTGTEAFF. V and J are TRBV7-9 and TRBJ1-1; D remains unclear. This CDR3 spans 12 amino acids. Trimming removed 5 bases at V and 4 bases at J, with 8 bases between. CDR1 is SEHNR, CDR2 FQNEAQ, per germline (reference sequence).

This chain links TRBV5-4 with TRBJ1-5, with TRBD1 matching over 12 bases. Germline assignment: CDR1 SGHNT and CDR2 YYREEE (reference sequence). The CDR3 covers 15 residues. The V and J ends lost 4 bases and 6 bases, in that order; junction bases with no gene match: 5. This chain's CDR3 is CASSRDRGQGQPQHF. The CDR3 region has the DNA TGTGCCAGCAGCCGGGACAGGGGGCAAGGTCAGCCCCAGCATTTT.

The rearrangement links TRBV11-3 to TRBJ2-3; D not resolved. V was pared by 2 bases and J by 0 bases, with 15 bases between. Germline CDR1 and CDR2: SGHNT and YENEEA. This CDR3 region has 17 residues. This CDR3 is CASSLFYQRTSTDTQYF. The CDR3 DNA is TGTGCCAGCAGCTTATTTTACCAGCGCACTAGCACAGATACGCAGTATTTT.

The chain has TRBV19 and TRBJ1-2; D is undetermined. The ends were cut back, 4 bases at V and 3 bases at J, with 12 bases in the middle. The CDR3 loop spans 14 amino acids. CDR1 and CDR2 from the germline V gene are LNHDA and SQIVND (reference sequence). CDR3 loop: CASSKEGGYYGYTF. For the CDR3, the DNA is TGTGCCAGTAGTAAAGAGGGAGGGTACTATGGCTACACCTTC.

The V call is TRBV11-2, the J call TRBJ1-2; tentatively, D is TRBD1 (5 bases). The V and J ends lost 1 base and 6 bases respectively, with 12 bases between them. Germline V CDR1 and CDR2: SGHAT, FQNNGV. This CDR3 has 14 amino acids. CDR3 in DNA: TGTGCCAGCAGCTTAGTTATTGCAGGGAATGGCTACACCTTC. Protein sequence: CASSLVIAGNGYTF.

The chain has TRBV19 and TRBJ2-1; the match to TRBD1 covers 7 bases. The length of the CDR3 is 13 residues. V gave up 5 bases and J gave up 6 bases; unmatched junction bases: 4. Germline CDR1 is LNHDA and CDR2 is SQIVND (reference sequence). The CDR3 protein is CASSSWTGNEQFF. CDR3 coding DNA: TGTGCCAGTAGTTCGTGGACAGGCAATGAGCAGTTCTTC.

The chain joins TRBV15 to TRBJ1-1; D perhaps matches TRBD1 (5 bases). V dropped 1 base and J dropped 1 base, with 7 bases sitting between them. Germline lookup yields CDR1 LNHNV and CDR2 YYDKDF (reference sequence). This CDR3 is 14 amino acids long. CDR3 DNA: TGTGCCACCAGCAGAGGACAGCCGAACACTGAAGCTTTCTTT. It translates to CATSRGQPNTEAFF.

The V gene is TRBV5-1, the J gene TRBJ2-1; 12 bases are shared with TRBD2. With V trimmed by 1 base and J by 8 bases, 4 bases remained unmatched. Germline-derived CDR1 and CDR2 are SGHRS and YFSETQ. The CDR3 loop spans 15 amino acids. In nucleotides, the CDR3 is TGCGCCAGCAGCTTGACTAGCGGGGGGATTGATGAGCAGTTCTTC. Translated: CASSLTSGGIDEQFF. Looking up the rest from reference TRBV5-1 and TRBJ2-1 gives the full variable domain: KAGVTQTPRYLIKTRGQQVTLSCSPISGHRSVSWYQQTPGQGLQFLFEYFSETQRNKGNFPGRFSGRQFSNSRSEMNVSTLELGDSALYLCASSLTSGGIDEQFFGPGTRLTVL.

The rearrangement joins TRBV5-1 to TRBJ1-2; D unclear. V was trimmed by 0 bases and J by 2 bases, leaving 8 bases between them. CDR1 is SGHRS and CDR2 is YFSETQ in the germline V gene. This CDR3 comprises 14 residues. Written as DNA, the CDR3 is TGCGCCAGCAGCTTGGGAGGCCACAACTATGGCTACACCTTC. Translation gives CASSLGGHNYGYTF.

V gene TRBV2 combines with J gene TRBJ2-3; 7 bases are a match to TRBD1. Looked up from germline, CDR1 is SNHLY and CDR2 is FYNNEI. This CDR3 spans 15 amino acids. V trimming: 4 bases; J trimming: 2 bases; junction bases outside the gene matches: 6. Here the CDR3 DNA reads TGTGCCAGCAGTGGGGACAGCCAAAACACAGATACGCAGTATTTT. It specifies CASSGDSQNTDTQYF.

This clone appeared a few times. The chain is built from TRBV4-2 and TRBJ2-3; D is possibly TRBD2 (6 bases). The germline V gene has CDR1 LGHNA and CDR2 YNFKEQ. This CDR3 is built from 13 residues. Between the trimmed V and J ends, which lost 4 bases and 1 base, there was a span of 6 bases. The CDR3 is CASSPGGTDTQYF. The CDR3 nucleotides read TGTGCCAGCAGCCCGGGGGGCACAGATACGCAGTATTTT.

V is TRBV29-1 and J is TRBJ1-2, with no clear D. CDR1 SQVTM and CDR2 ANQGSEA come from the germline V gene. With 0 bases removed from V and 5 bases from J, the gap between germline ends came to 4 bases. CDR3 size: 11 residues. The CDR3 nucleotides read TGCAGCGTTGAAGAGGCATATGGCTACACCTTC. Protein: CSVEEAYGYTF.

The chain employs TRBV5-1 and TRBJ2-7; TRBD1 matches 12 bases. This CDR3 has 17 residues. Germline V gives CDR1 SGHRS, CDR2 YFSETQ. The ends lost 4 bases at V and 1 base at J; junction bases unmatched: 9. The CDR3 loop reads CASSTGTGGFQSYEQYV. DNA of the CDR3: TGCGCCAGCAGCACCGGGACAGGGGGCTTCCAATCCTACGAGCAGTACGTC.

The rearrangement links TRBV28 to TRBJ1-2; 10 positions agree with TRBD1. V shed 4 bases and J 7 bases; nucleotides not matched to a gene: 6. The CDR3 length is 14 residues. Germline V gene lookup returns CDR1 MDHEN and CDR2 SYDVKM. The CDR3 sequence: CASSSDRGLFGYTF. Here the CDR3 DNA reads TGTGCCAGCAGTTCGGACAGGGGGTTGTTTGGCTACACCTTC.

This clone appeared a few times. The chain links TRBV5-4 to TRBJ2-3; no reliable D call. Deletions cut 5 bases from V and 1 base from J, with 11 bases between. CDR3 length: 14 amino acids. Looked up from germline, CDR1 is SGHNT and CDR2 is YYREEE (reference sequence). The CDR3, as DNA: TGTGCCAGCAGAGAGGTCCCTGGCACAGATACGCAGTATTTT. Amino acids: CASREVPGTDTQYF. The full variable domain, rest sourced from reference TRBV5-4 and TRBJ2-3, is ETGVTQSPTHLIKTRGQQVTLRCSSQSGHNTVSWYQQALGQGPQFIFQYYREEENGRGNFPPRFSGLQFPNYSSELNVNALELDDSALYLCASREVPGTDTQYFGPGTRLTVL.

The chain joins TRBV4-1 to TRBJ1-5, with unresolved D. The CDR3 sequence is 14 residues long. Germline V gives CDR1 MGHRA, CDR2 YSYEKL. V lost 2 bases, J lost 8 bases, and 13 bases lay in between. CDR3 sequence reads: CASSQYLSEEPQHF. The CDR3 nucleotides read TGCGCCAGCAGCCAATATTTAAGTGAGGAGCCCCAGCATTTT.

This rearrangement joins TRBV6-6 to TRBJ2-3; D is unclear. The germline V gene encodes CDR1 MNHNY and CDR2 SVGAGI (reference sequence). The CDR3 sequence is 14 residues long. Trimming shortened V by 4 bases and J by 2 bases, and 10 bases separated the two germline ends. CDR3 DNA sequence: TGTGCCAGCAGTTTTGTGGGCCCCACAGATACGCAGTATTTT. Translating it yields CASSFVGPTDTQYF.